A selection of T cell receptor beta chains follows, all from one sample in a study of cytomegalovirus exposure and HLA in healthy donors. Data came from immunoSEQ multiplex PCR; TCRdb stores just in-frame clones and leaves some out. The table lists 50,000 to 60,000 clones. Sequenced sample: PBMCs. These receptor sequences come from a male donor in good health and CMV-seronegative. The CDR3 runs from the conserved cysteine through the conserved F or W. D genes are given only for firm matches.

v_gene	j_gene	d_gene	CDR3nt	CDR3aa
TRBV5-6	TRBJ2-4	TRBD1	TGTGCCAGCAGCAAGGACAGGGCCCGGGGAGTACTAGCCAAAAACATTCAGTACTTC	CASSKDRARGVLAKNIQYF
TRBV2	TRBJ1-6	TRBD1	TGTGCCAGCAGCGACAGGGTAACCCATTCACCCCTCCACTTT	CASSDRVTHSPLHF
TRBV29-1	TRBJ2-4	TRBD1	TGCAGCGTAGAACAGGACAGGGGAGGCCTAATTTTC	CSVEQDRGGLIF
TRBV7-2	TRBJ2-5	TRBD1	TGTGCCAGCAGCTTAGAGCGTTGGGACAGGGGATGGGAGACCCAGTACTTC	CASSLERWDRGWETQYF
TRBV6-6	TRBJ2-5	TRBD1	TGTGCCAGCAGTTACGGGGCAGGGGGCTCCCCAGAGACCCAGTACTTC	CASSYGAGGSPETQYF
TRBV5-4	TRBJ2-7	TRBD1	TGTGCCAGCAGCCAGATTACGGGACAGGGGAGTTACGAGCAGTACTTC	CASSQITGQGSYEQYF
TRBV4-3	TRBJ1-2	-	TGCGCCAGCAGCCCAACAGTAGGGCAGGGTGAGGGCTACACCTTC	CASSPTVGQGEGYTF
TRBV7-3	TRBJ2-3	-	TGTGCCAGCAGCTCCGGGACACATCCTTCAGATACGCAGTATTTT	CASSSGTHPSDTQYF
TRBV5-5	TRBJ2-2	TRBD2	TGTGCCAGCAGCTCGCGACTAGCGGCGGTCACCGGGGAGCTGTTTTTT	CASSSRLAAVTGELFF
TRBV9	TRBJ2-3	-	TGTGCCAGCAGCGGGGGGACTAGCACAGATACGCAGTATTTT	CASSGGTSTDTQYF
TRBV28	TRBJ2-3	TRBD2	TGTGCCAGCAGACTGACTAGCGTGTCAGATACGCAGTATTTT	CASRLTSVSDTQYF
TRBV29-1	TRBJ1-1	-	TGCAGCGGGAGCCCAGGGGTCAGGGCTGAAGCTTTCTTT	CSGSPGVRAEAFF
TRBV28	TRBJ2-1	TRBD2	TGTGCCAGCAGCCAAGCGGGAGGTCCCTACAATGAGCAGTTCTTC	CASSQAGGPYNEQFF
TRBV30	TRBJ2-3	TRBD2	TGTGCCTGGAGTAGCGGGGGGGCTCGAGATACGCAGTATTTT	CAWSSGGARDTQYF
TRBV7-3	TRBJ2-2	-	TGTGCCAGCAGCCCAGGGGCGGGGGCCTTCACCGGGGAGCTGTTTTTT	CASSPGAGAFTGELFF
TRBV19	TRBJ2-2	-	TGTGCCAGTAGTAGGTGGCGGGACGCGAACACCGGGGAGCTGTCTTTT	CASSRWRDANTGELSF
TRBV2	TRBJ1-6	-	TGTGCCAGCAGTGAGTTAGCTAATTCACACCTCCACTTT	CASSELANSHLHF
TRBV5-5	TRBJ1-1	-	TGTGCCAGCAGCTTGGGGATGGTAGGCGGCACTGAAGCTTTCTTT	CASSLGMVGGTEAFF
TRBV5-6	TRBJ2-7	-	TGTGCCAGCAGCGTCCCAGGGGGGAGCGCCTACGAGCAGTACTTC	CASSVPGGSAYEQYF
TRBV19	TRBJ1-6	-	TGTGCCAGTAGTGAACAAGGGGGTAATTCACCCCTCCACTTT	CASSEQGGNSPLHF
TRBV10-2	TRBJ1-1	-	TGCGCCAGCAGTGATGCCGGGGGGACTGAAGCTTTCTTT	CASSDAGGTEAFF
TRBV28	TRBJ1-2	-	TGTGCCAGCAGTTTGCCCAGGGCTGAGGTCTATGGCTACACCTTC	CASSLPRAEVYGYTF
TRBV6-5	TRBJ1-1	TRBD1	TGTGCCAGCAGGGACAGGCTGAACACTGAAGCTTTCTTT	CASRDRLNTEAFF
TRBV6-1	TRBJ2-5	-	TGTGCCAGCATACCCCTCCCAGGGACCCAGTACTTC	CASIPLPGTQYF
TRBV30	TRBJ1-1	-	TGTGCCGGGAGTGTAATGGCCAGGGGGAACACTGAAGCTTTCTTT	CAGSVMARGNTEAFF
TRBV27	TRBJ2-7	TRBD2	TGTGCCAGCAGCGCTACGGGACTAGCGGGAGGGGGGGGCTCCTACGAGCAGTACTTC	CASSATGLAGGGGSYEQYF
TRBV11-1	TRBJ2-3	-	TGTGCCAGCAGCAGAGCGGGCAGATTTAGCACAGATACGCAGTATTTT	CASSRAGRFSTDTQYF
TRBV7-8	TRBJ1-1	-	TGTGCCAGCAGCTTGGCGACCAGAGGGTACACTGAAGCTTTCTTT	CASSLATRGYTEAFF
TRBV6-5	TRBJ2-7	TRBD2	TGTGCCAGCAGTTCCCAGCGGGGGCGCGGGGACGAGCAGTACTTC	CASSSQRGRGDEQYF
TRBV19	TRBJ1-2	-	TGTGCCAGTAGTATCCCCGCCAGGGGCGGCTATGGCTACACCTTC	CASSIPARGGYGYTF
TRBV7-9	TRBJ2-3	-	TGTGCCAGCGGAGGAGATACGCAGTATTTT	CASGGDTQYF
TRBV5-5	TRBJ2-1	TRBD1	TGTGCCAGCAGCACCCGGGACAGGCCGGACAATGAGCAGTTCTTC	CASSTRDRPDNEQFF
TRBV6-6	TRBJ2-5	TRBD2	TGTGCCAGCGCACTAGCGGGGGGGCCCCAGACCCAGTACTTC	CASALAGGPQTQYF
TRBV2	TRBJ1-5	-	TGTGCCAGCACTAACAGGGAGCGCCAGCCCCAGCATTTT	CASTNRERQPQHF
TRBV6-6	TRBJ2-1	-	TGTGCCAGCAGTCCTCGGAGTAGCGGTCACAATGAGCAGTTCTTC	CASSPRSSGHNEQFF
TRBV18	TRBJ2-1	TRBD2	TGTGCCAGCGCGGCTCTAGCGGATATCTCCGACAATGAGCAGTTCTTC	CASAALADISDNEQFF
TRBV9	TRBJ2-5	-	TGTGCCCTAAGGCGGGGAGGAGAGAACCAGTACTTC	CALRRGGENQYF
TRBV7-3	TRBJ2-7	TRBD2	TGTGCCAGCAGCCTCGGACTAGCGGGGGACGAGCAGTACTTC	CASSLGLAGDEQYF
TRBV7-9	TRBJ2-3	TRBD2	TGTGCCAGCTTAGCGGGAGGGGGCACAGATACGCAGTATTTT	CASLAGGGTDTQYF
TRBV29-1	TRBJ2-7	TRBD2	TGCAGCCTTGGGAGGGACGCCTCCTACGAGCAGTACTTC	CSLGRDASYEQYF
TRBV25-1	TRBJ2-3	-	TGTGCCAGCAGTGAAAACGGAGGGCAGCAGTATTTT	CASSENGGQQYF
TRBV6-5	TRBJ2-7	TRBD1	TGTGCCAGCAGTTACTCGGGTTCGGGACAGCCCTACGAGCAGTACTTC	CASSYSGSGQPYEQYF
TRBV27	TRBJ2-1	-	TGTGCCAGCAGTTTAGACCCCTGGGCGGGATCCGACAATGAGCAGTTCTTC	CASSLDPWAGSDNEQFF
TRBV7-3	TRBJ2-1	TRBD2	TGTGCCAGCAGCTTCCTAGCGGGGCCCTACAATGAGCAGTTCTTC	CASSFLAGPYNEQFF
TRBV5-1	TRBJ2-5	-	TGCGCCAGCAGCGCCAGGGGCCAGTCTTCCGGGGAGACCCAGTACTTC	CASSARGQSSGETQYF
TRBV18	TRBJ2-7	TRBD1	TGTGCCAGCTCACCACCGGGACAGGGGACCGGGAGGTACTTC	CASSPPGQGTGRYF
TRBV11-2	TRBJ1-5	TRBD1	TGTGCCAGCAGCTACGCCGGGACAGCGGATCAGCCCCAGCATTTT	CASSYAGTADQPQHF
TRBV5-4	TRBJ1-2	TRBD1	TGTGCCAGCAGCTTCAGGGCAGGGGGCGTCGCCGGTGGCTACACCTTC	CASSFRAGGVAGGYTF
TRBV28	TRBJ2-2	-	TGTGCCAGCAGGGAACGAACAGGGTCCGGGGAGCTGTTTTTT	CASRERTGSGELFF
TRBV4-2	TRBJ2-1	-	TGTGCCAGCAGCCAAGAGATACAGGACGACAATGAGCAGTTCTTC	CASSQEIQDDNEQFF
TRBV10-3	TRBJ2-5	TRBD2	TGTGCCATCAGTGCAGTCGGGAGGGAGACCCAGTACTTC	CAISAVGRETQYF
TRBV19	TRBJ2-7	-	TGTGCCAGTACCGAAGCGACCGGGTCCGGGCAGTACTTC	CASTEATGSGQYF
TRBV19	TRBJ2-1	TRBD2	TGTGCCAGTAGTCTCCAGTCTAGCGGGCAGGATTGGCAGTTCTTC	CASSLQSSGQDWQFF